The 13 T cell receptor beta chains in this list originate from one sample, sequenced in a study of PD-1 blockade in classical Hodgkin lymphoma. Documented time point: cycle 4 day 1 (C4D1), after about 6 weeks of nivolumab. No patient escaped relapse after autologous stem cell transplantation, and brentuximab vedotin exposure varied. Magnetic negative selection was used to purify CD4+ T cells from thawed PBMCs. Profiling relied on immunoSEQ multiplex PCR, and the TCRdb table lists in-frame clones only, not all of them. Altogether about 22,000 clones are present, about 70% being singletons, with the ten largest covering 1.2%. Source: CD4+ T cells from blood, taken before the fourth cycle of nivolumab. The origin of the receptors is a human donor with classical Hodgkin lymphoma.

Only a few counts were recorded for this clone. CDR3: CASSLDRAPFHRSPLHF. The DNA of the CDR3 is TGTGCCAGCAGCTTAGACAGGGCTCCGTTTCATCGTTCACCCCTCCACTTT. V is TRBV7-6 and J is TRBJ1-6, with D perhaps TRBD1 (6 bases). Germline V gives CDR1 SGHVS, CDR2 FNYEAQ. Trimming pared 1 base from V and 9 bases from J, leaving 19 bases between. This CDR3 spans 17 amino acids.

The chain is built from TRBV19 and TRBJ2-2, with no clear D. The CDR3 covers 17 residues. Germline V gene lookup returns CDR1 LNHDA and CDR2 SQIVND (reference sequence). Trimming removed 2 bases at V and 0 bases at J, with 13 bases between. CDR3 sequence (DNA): TGTGCCAGTAGTATAAGGAACAGTGGAGCGAACACCGGGGAGCTGTTTTTT. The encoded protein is CASSIRNSGANTGELFF. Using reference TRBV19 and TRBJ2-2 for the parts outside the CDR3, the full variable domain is DGGITQSPKYLFRKEGQNVTLSCEQNLNHDAMYWYRQDPGQGLRLIYYSQIVNDFQKGDIAEGYSVSREKKESFPLTVTSAQKNPTAFYLCASSIRNSGANTGELFFGEGSRLTVL.

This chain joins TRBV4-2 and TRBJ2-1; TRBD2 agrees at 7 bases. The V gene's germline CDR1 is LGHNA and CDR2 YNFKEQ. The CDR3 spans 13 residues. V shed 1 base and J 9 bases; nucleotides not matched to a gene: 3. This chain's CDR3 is CASSQVWGGEQFF. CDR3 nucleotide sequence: TGTGCCAGCAGCCAAGTGTGGGGGGGTGAGCAGTTCTTC.

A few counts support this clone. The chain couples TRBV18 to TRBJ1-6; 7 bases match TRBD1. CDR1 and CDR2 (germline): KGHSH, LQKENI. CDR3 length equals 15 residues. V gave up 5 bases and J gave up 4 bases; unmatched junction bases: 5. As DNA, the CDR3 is TGTGCCAGCTCAATCCGGGACAGATATAATTCACCCCTCCACTTT. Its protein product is CASSIRDRYNSPLHF.

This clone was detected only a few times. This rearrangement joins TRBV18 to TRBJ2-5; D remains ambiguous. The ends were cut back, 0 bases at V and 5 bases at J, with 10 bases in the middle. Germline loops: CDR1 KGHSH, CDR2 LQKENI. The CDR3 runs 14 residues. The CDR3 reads CASSPPSAEETQYF. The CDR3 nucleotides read TGTGCCAGCTCACCACCGTCGGCGGAGGAGACCCAGTACTTC.

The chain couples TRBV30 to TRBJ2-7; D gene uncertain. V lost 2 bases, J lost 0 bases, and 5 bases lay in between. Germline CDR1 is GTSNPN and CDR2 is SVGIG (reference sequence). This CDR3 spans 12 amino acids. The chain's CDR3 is CAWSIASYEQYF. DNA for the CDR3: TGTGCCTGGAGTATCGCCTCCTACGAGCAGTACTTC.

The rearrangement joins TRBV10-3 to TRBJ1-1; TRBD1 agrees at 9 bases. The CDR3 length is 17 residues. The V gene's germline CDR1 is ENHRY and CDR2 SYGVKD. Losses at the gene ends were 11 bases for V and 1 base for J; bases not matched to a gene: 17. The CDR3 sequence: CASVRGTGRLPNTEAFF. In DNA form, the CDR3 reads TGTGCCTCCGTAAGGGGGACAGGGAGACTACCGAACACTGAAGCTTTCTTT.

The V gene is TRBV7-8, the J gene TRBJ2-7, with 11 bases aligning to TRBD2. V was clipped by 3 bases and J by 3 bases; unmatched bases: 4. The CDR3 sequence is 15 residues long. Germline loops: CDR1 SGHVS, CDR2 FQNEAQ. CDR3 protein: CASSFPSGGSYEQYF. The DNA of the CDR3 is TGTGCCAGCAGCTTCCCTAGCGGGGGGAGCTACGAGCAGTACTTC.

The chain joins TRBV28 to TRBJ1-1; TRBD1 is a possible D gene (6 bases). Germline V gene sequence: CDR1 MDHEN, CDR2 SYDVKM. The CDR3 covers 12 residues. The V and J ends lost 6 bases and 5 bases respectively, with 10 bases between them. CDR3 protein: CASRIRGTEAFF. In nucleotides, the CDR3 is TGTGCCAGCAGGATCAGGGGTACTGAAGCTTTCTTT.

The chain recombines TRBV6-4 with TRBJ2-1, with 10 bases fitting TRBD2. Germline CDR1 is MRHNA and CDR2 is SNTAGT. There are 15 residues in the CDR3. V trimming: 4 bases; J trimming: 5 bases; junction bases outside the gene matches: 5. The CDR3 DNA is TGTGCCAGCAGTGTACTAGCGGGGATAAACAATGAGCAGTTCTTC. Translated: CASSVLAGINNEQFF.

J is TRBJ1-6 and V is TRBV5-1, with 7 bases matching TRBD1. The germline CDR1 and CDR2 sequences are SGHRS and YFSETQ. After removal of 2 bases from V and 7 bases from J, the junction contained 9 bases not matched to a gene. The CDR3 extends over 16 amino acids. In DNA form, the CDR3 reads TGCGCCAGCAGCTTCAACTTACAGGGGAGAAATTCACCCCTCCACTTT. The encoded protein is CASSFNLQGRNSPLHF.

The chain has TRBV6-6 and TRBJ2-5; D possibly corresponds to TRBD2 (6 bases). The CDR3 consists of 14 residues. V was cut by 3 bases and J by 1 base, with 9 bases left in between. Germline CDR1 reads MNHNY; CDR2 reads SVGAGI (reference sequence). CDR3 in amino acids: CASSYGGTQETQYF. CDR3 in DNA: TGTGCCAGCAGTTATGGCGGGACCCAAGAGACCCAGTACTTC.

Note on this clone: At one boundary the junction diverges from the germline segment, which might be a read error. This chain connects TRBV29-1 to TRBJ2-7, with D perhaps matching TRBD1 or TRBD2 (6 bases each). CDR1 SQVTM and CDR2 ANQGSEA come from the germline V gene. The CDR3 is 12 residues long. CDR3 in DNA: TGCAGCGTTGAAAGCCCGGGGGCGTTTTTATTTTTC. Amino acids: CSVESPGAFLFF.